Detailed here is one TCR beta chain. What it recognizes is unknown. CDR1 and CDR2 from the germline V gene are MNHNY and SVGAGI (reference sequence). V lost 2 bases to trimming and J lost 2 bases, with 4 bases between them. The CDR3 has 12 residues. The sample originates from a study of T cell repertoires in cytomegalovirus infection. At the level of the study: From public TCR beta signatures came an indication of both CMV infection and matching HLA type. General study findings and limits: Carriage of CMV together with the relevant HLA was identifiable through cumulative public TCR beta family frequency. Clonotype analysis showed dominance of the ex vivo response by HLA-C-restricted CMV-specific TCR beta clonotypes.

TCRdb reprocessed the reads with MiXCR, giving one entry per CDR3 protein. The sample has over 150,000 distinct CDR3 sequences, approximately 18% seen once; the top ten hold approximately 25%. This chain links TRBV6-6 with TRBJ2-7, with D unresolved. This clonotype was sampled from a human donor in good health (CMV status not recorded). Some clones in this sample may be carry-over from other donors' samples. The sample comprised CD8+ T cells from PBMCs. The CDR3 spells CASSYGTYEQYF. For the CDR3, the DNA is TGTGCCAGCAGTTACGGCACCTACGAGCAGTACTTC.